This T cell receptor (beta chain) was documented in a study of T cell changes during pregnancy in multiple sclerosis. The repertoire was sequenced with immunoSEQ multiplex PCR; TCRdb's copy has only in-frame clones and lacks some. Of roughly 100,000 clones listed, approximately 92% are singletons. Trimming removed 8 bases at V and 8 bases at J, with 10 bases between. The CDR3 loop spans 11 amino acids. Germline CDR1 reads ENHRY; CDR2 reads SYGVKD. The receptor was isolated from a female donor with multiple sclerosis, enrolled in a pregnancy study. J is TRBJ2-1 and V is TRBV10-3; no firm D call. The input for sequencing was peripheral blood, taken in the second trimester of pregnancy. This CDR3 is CAISRGDEQFF. In DNA, the CDR3 is TGTGCCATCTCTCGAGGTGATGAGCAGTTCTTC.